Listed here are 5 T cell receptor beta chains from one sample, sequenced in a study of CD8 T cells in Susac syndrome. With random hexamers, reverse transcription was performed on roughly 0.45 to 1 ug of RNA. A single record per CDR3 protein comes from TCRdb applying MiXCR to the immunoSEQ multiplex PCR reads. Of 300,000 or so distinct CDR3 sequences in the sample, roughly nine tenths are singletons; the top ten hold approximately 0.065%. Sample: CD4+ T cells from PBMCs. These receptors were collected from a human donor with multiple sclerosis.

V usage is TRBV29-1 and J usage is TRBJ1-1; 9 bases are shared with TRBD1. Germline CDR1 reads SQVTM; CDR2 reads ANQGSEA. The CDR3 covers 13 residues. V trimming: 4 bases; J trimming: 11 bases; junction bases outside the gene matches: 11. For the CDR3, the DNA is TGCAGCGTTGTGACAGGGGGAAAACGGGGTGCTTTCTTT. This encodes CSVVTGGKRGAFF.

The rearrangement uses TRBV18 and TRBJ2-1; 9 bases are shared with TRBD2. This CDR3 region has 17 residues. From germline, CDR1 is KGHSH and CDR2 LQKENI. Trimming at V came to 2 bases and at J to 4 bases, leaving 9 bases not matched to a gene. CDR3 loop: CASSPLGETSGYNEQFF. The DNA for the CDR3 is TGTGCCAGCTCACCATTGGGAGAGACTAGCGGATACAATGAGCAGTTCTTC. Full variable domain (missing parts from reference TRBV18 and TRBJ2-1): NAGVMQNPRHLVRRRGQEARLRCSPMKGHSHVYWYRQLPEEGLKFMVYLQKENIIDESGMPKERFSAEFPKEGPSILRIQQVVRGDSAAYFCASSPLGETSGYNEQFFGPGTRLTVL.

The table lists this clonotype with a count of one. The V and J genes are TRBV4-2 and TRBJ1-1; TRBD1 agrees at 12 bases. The CDR3 sequence is 15 residues long. V gave up 5 bases and J gave up 4 bases; unmatched junction bases: 5. Germline V gives CDR1 LGHNA, CDR2 YNFKEQ. CDR3 sequence reads: CASSLGTGGSTEAFF. In DNA, the CDR3 is TGTGCCAGCAGCTTAGGGACAGGGGGCAGCACTGAAGCTTTCTTT.

V is TRBV7-2 and J is TRBJ2-5, with TRBD1 as a possible D gene (5 bases). Trimming stripped 4 bases from V and 5 bases from J, with 11 bases between. This CDR3 spans 13 amino acids. CDR1 and CDR2 from the germline V gene are SGHTA and FQGNSA. CDR3 coding DNA: TGTGCCAGCAGCTGGGGCGCTCATGAGACCCAGTACTTC. Its translation: CASSWGAHETQYF.

The chain couples TRBV7-9 to TRBJ2-5; 11 bases agree with TRBD1. This CDR3 contains 15 residues. Trimming cost V 3 bases and J 5 bases; bases outside gene matches: 5. CDR1 and CDR2 (germline): SEHNR, FQNEAQ (reference sequence). The CDR3 protein is CASSLDRGQQETQYF. The CDR3 DNA reads as TGTGCCAGCAGCTTGGACAGGGGGCAGCAGGAGACCCAGTACTTC.